A selection of T cell receptor beta chains follows, all from one sample in a study of identical twins. MiXCR was run by TCRdb on the 5' RACE reads, yielding one entry per CDR3 protein. The sample includes fewer than 250,000 distinct CDR3 sequences, 9.4% seen only once; the top ten take about 5%. Sequenced: memory (CD45RO+) T cells sorted from blood. The receptors originated from a young woman in good health. Both conserved end residues are trimmed from each CDR3. D genes are given only for firm matches.

ASTPLYPAGGDEQF	TRBD2	TRBV14
ALARTGGSGQY	TRBD1	TRBV10-3
ASSQWGTGDYEQY	TRBD1	TRBV3-1
ASSPDGTNYGYT	NA	TRBV5-1
ASSDLLDYSYNEQF	NA	TRBV2
AWSVRARRETQY	NA	TRBV30
ASSEDRDTYEQY	TRBD1	TRBV6-1
ASSLRGPGGYT	NA	TRBV12-3/TRBV12-4
ASSPTGVGKF	NA	TRBV7-9
ASRGKANTGELF	NA	TRBV27
ASSPYGLAGRGAETQY	TRBD2	TRBV11-2
ASSLRVPEKLF	NA	TRBV5-6
ASSASSWGYDTQY	NA	TRBV9